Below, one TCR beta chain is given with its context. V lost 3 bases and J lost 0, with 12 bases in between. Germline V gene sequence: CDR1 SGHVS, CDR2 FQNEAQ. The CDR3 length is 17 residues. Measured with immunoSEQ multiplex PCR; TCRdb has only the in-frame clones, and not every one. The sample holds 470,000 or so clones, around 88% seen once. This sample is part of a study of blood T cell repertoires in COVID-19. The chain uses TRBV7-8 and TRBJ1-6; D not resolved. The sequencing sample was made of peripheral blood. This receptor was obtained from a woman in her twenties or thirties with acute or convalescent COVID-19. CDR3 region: CASSLGSFSSYNSPLHF. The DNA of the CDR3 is TGTGCCAGCAGCTTGGGCAGTTTTAGCTCCTATAATTCACCCCTCCACTTT.